This T cell receptor (beta chain) was sequenced in a study of shared clonotypes between healthy human individuals (dated by TCRdb to the early 2020s). In the study overall: Three men and two women, aged 18 to 49 years, made up the cohort. For each donor, three plates each were used for CD4 naive and CD4 memory, two plates were used for CD8 naive, and one plate was used for CD8 memory. The study deeply sequenced blood TCR repertoires of about 5 healthy adults to estimate repertoire size and the extent of clonotype sharing between individuals. Libraries were prepared and TCR repertoires were sequenced by different laboratories using diverse techniques, in order to increase sequencing depth and limit assay-specific biases. Between about 0.85 and 9.5 billion PBMCs per donor were obtained by leukapheresis.

The donors were healthy, HIV-negative adults who had no recently reported acute infections or vaccinations. Only Caucasian adults living in Nashville, Tennessee, USA were represented among the donors. CD4+ T cells were enriched through magnetic negative selection, after which naive cells were positively selected on CD45RA and the remaining negative fraction served as the memory subset. Blood was collected by leukapheresis, and PBMCs were isolated by Ficoll-Histopaque density gradient centrifugation and then cryopreserved in liquid nitrogen vapor phase. Purity and quantity of every magnetically sorted T cell population were checked by analytical flow cytometry. Genomic DNA was isolated from each sorted fraction and quantified by UV absorbance on a Nanodrop 2000c. Broad study findings and their caveats: Sampling was restricted to blood, and TCR repertoires in tissues likely differ from the TCR repertoires found in blood. Compared with non-shared clonotypes, the clonotypes found in all four sorted-subset donors had higher generation probabilities. Because the study included only a small number of donors, the genetic and exposure-history diversity represented was limited. Pairwise subsampling indicated that sequencing depth was expected to affect the degree of clonotype sharing among donors. Across four donors, approximately 4.6% of naive CD4, roughly 3.8% of naive CD8, around 2.5% of memory CD4, and around 0.4% of memory CD8 clonotypes were shared. Even with the large sequencing depth, rarefaction of the sorted-subset datasets indicated that sequencing was incomplete. Estimated clonotype richness was generally larger for naive than for memory subsets.

To note about this clone: Its cognate antigen has yet to be identified. No per-base quality is available; no much larger clone lies one base away.

Using the deep immunoSEQ assay, multiplex PCR amplified TCR CDR3 regions from genomic DNA. Extracted genomic DNA from each cell subset was distributed evenly across all wells of several immunoSEQ 96-well plates, and each plate was treated as a replicate. For sorted subsets, roughly 200 ng of genomic DNA, equivalent to 25,000 to 35,000 T cell genomes, went into each replicate PCR. The purified libraries were quantified using a Qubit 3.0 fluorometer, sized with a Bioanalyzer 2100, and then quantified again using the KAPA Library Quantification kit. A separate single-read 150-cycle Illumina NextSeq 550 flow cell was used to sequence each immunoSEQ 96-well plate. In the paper's pipeline: The immunoSEQ output contained only junctional sequences without quality scores, so filtering could not match that applied to full-length reads. To assign V/J genes and CDR3, sequences were annotated against IMGT germline references using PyIR, a Python wrapper for IgBLAST v1.9. Reads were filtered out if the reads had weak V/J assignments (E-value above 1e-6), no CDR3, stop codons, out-of-frame junctions, or ambiguous translated residues. V3J clonotypes were defined by identical inferred V gene, J gene, and CDR3 amino acid sequence. Percentage overlap between repertoires was calculated by dividing the number of shared unique clonotypes by the size of the smaller repertoire. Repertoire richness was assessed with RTK rarefaction, the Chao1 estimator, and Recon v2.1 estimates of unobserved clonotypes. Generation probabilities for all TCRbeta clonotypes obtained by the gDNA method from a handful of donors were computed using OLGA. TCRdb provides this immuneACCESS table in a form limited to in-frame rearrangements. Some clones are lacking; in checked studies, under half of them reflect an unresolved V gene, and why the rest are absent is not known. V, J and clone size derive from that table, while D and trimming were established from the DNA sequence. This sample is represented by some 500,000 clones; 96% of them were singletons. About 0.064% of the sample rests with the top ten.

Taken from the germline V gene, the CDR1 and CDR2 loops are WSHSY and SAAADI. The CDR3, from cysteine to phenylalanine, totals 13 residues. Only CDR3 DNA is held: 39 bases, read in frame from base 1. V gives up 4 bases and J gives up 14 bases, and the segment between their germline ends measures 19 bases. The TCR sequence derives from a woman aged 30 to 39 in good health. Sequences were obtained from naive CD4+ T cells sorted from blood. This specimen's cell subset or site label, interpreted: CD45RA+ positively selected. The rearranged segments are TRBV10-2 and TRBJ2-3; TRBD2 is possibly the D segment (6 matching bases). The sequence in DNA is TGCGCCAGCAGTGGCGGGGACCGAGGGAATCGGTATTTT. The resulting protein is CASSGGDRGNRYF.